This T cell receptor (beta chain) was obtained from a study of shared clonotypes between healthy human individuals. Study results and caveats: The represented genetic and exposure-history diversity was limited by the small number of donors. Richness estimates generally favored naive over memory subsets.

CD8 cells regarded as naive lacked CD45RO, were positively chosen for CCR7, and omitted terminally differentiated effector memory CD45RA+ cells. Sequenced by immunoSEQ multiplex PCR; TCRdb stores in-frame clones only, minus some. The sample records about 2.1 million clones, 90% to 95% being singletons. Concerning this clone: Antigen unknown.

The germline CDR1 and CDR2 sequences are SGHVS and FQNEAQ. The CDR3 runs 17 residues. Deletions cut 9 bases from V and 1 base from J, with 22 bases between. The sequenced sample consisted of naive CD8+ T cells from PBMCs. The source is a man between 18 and 29 years old in good health. Some clones in this sample may be carry-over from other donors' samples. The rearrangement joins TRBV7-8 to TRBJ2-4; no reliable D call. The DNA of the CDR3 is TGTGCCAGAGCTCGCCTGAGGCATGTGGCGGCCAAAAACATTCAGTACTTC. Protein product: CARARLRHVAAKNIQYF.